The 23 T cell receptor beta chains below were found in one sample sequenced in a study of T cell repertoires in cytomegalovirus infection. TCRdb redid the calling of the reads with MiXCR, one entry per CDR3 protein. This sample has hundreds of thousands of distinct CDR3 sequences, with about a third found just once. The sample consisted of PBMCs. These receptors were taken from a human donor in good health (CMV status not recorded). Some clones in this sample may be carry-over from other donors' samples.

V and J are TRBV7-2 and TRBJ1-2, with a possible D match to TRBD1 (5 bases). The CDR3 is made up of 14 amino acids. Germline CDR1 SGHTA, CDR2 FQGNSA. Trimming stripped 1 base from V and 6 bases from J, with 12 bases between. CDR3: CASSLDGTVDGYTF. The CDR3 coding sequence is TGTGCCAGCAGCTTAGACGGGACTGTAGATGGCTACACCTTC.

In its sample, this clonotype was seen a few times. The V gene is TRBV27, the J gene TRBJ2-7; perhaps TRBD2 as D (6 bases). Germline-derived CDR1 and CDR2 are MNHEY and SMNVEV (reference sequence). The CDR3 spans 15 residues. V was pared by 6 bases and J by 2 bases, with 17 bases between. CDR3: CASRRTGLLTYEQYF. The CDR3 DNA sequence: TGTGCCAGCAGACGAACGGGACTCCTTACCTACGAGCAGTACTTC.

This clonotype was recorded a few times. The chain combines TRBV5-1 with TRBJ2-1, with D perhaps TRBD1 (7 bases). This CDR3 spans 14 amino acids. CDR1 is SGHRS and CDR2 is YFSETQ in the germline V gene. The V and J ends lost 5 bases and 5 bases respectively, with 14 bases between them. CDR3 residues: CASRRDSPDNEQFF. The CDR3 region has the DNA TGCGCCAGCAGGCGGGACAGTCCCGACAATGAGCAGTTCTTC.

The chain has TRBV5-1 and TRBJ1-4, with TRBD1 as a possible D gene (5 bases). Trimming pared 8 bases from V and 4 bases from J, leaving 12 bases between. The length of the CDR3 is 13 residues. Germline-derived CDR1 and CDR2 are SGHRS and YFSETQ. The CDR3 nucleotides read TGCGCCAGTGGCTCGGGGGGTAATGAAAAACTGTTTTTT. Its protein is CASGSGGNEKLFF.

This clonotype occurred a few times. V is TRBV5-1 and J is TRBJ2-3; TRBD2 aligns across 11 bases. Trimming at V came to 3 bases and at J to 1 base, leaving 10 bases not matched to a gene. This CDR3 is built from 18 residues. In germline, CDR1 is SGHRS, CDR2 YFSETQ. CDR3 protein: CASSSGLAGGGGTDTQYF. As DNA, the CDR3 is TGCGCCAGCAGCTCCGGGCTAGCGGGAGGCGGCGGCACAGATACGCAGTATTTT.

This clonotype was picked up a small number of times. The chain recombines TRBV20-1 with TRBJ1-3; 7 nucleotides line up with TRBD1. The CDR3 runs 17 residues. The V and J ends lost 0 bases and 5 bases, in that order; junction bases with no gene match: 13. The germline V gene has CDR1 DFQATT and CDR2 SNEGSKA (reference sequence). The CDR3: CSARDSRRGTVRNTIYF. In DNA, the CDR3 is TGCAGTGCTAGAGATTCCCGCCGCGGGACAGTAAGAAACACCATATATTTT.

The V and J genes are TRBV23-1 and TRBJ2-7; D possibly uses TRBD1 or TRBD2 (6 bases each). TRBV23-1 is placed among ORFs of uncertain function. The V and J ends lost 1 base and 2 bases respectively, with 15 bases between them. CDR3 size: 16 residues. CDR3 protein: CASSQLGGRIPYEQYF. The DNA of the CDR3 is TGCGCCAGCAGTCAATTAGGGGGGCGCATTCCCTACGAGCAGTACTTC.

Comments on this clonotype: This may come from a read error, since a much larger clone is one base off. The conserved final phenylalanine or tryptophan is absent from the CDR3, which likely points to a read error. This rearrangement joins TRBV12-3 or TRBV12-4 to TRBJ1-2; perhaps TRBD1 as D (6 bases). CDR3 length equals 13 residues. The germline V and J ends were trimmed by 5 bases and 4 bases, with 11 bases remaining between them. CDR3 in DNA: TGTGCCAGCAGTAGGACAGAGACCTATGGCTACACCTTA. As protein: CASSRTETYGYTL.

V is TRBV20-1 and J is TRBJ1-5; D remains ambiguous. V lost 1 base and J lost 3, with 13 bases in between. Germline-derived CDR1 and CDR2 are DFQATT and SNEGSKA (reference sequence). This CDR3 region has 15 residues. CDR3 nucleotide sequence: TGCAGTGCTAGAGGCCAGCCGCATCACAATCAGCCCCAGCATTTT. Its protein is CSARGQPHHNQPQHF.

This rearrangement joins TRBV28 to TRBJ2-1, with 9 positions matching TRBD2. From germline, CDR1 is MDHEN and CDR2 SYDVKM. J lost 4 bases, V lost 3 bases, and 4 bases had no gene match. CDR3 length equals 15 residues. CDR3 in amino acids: CASSFRTSVYNEQFF. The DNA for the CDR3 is TGTGCCAGCAGTTTTAGGACTAGCGTATACAATGAGCAGTTCTTC.

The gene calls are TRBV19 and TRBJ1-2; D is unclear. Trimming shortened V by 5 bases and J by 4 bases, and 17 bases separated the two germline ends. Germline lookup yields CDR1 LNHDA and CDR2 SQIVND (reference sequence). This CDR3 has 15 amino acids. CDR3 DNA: TGTGCCAGTAGTTCCTCGCGGGGAAACAGCTATGGCTACACCTTC. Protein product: CASSSSRGNSYGYTF.

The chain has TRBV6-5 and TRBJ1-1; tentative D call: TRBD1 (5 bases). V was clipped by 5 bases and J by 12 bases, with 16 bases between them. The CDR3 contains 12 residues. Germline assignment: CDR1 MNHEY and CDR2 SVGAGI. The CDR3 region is CASSDMGQGTFF. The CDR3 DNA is TGTGCCAGCAGTGACATGGGGCAGGGAACTTTCTTT.

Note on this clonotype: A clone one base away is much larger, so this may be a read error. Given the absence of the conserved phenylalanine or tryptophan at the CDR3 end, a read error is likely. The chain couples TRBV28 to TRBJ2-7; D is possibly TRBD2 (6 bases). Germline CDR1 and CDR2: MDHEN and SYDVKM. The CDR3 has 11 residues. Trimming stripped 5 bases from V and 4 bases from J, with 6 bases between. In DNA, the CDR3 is TGTGCCAGCAGTCGGGAGTACGAGCAGTACCTC. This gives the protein CASSREYEQYL.

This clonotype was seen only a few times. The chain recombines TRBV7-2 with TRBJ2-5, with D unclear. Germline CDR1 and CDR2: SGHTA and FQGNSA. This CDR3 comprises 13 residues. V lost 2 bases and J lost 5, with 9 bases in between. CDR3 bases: TGTGCCAGCAGCTTAATATCGGAGGAGACCCAGTACTTC. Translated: CASSLISEETQYF.

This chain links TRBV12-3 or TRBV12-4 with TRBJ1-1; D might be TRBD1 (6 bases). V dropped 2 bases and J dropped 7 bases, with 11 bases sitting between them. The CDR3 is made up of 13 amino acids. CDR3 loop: CASSLTGAGEAFF. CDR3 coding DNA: TGTGCCAGCAGTTTAACGGGGGCCGGTGAAGCTTTCTTT.

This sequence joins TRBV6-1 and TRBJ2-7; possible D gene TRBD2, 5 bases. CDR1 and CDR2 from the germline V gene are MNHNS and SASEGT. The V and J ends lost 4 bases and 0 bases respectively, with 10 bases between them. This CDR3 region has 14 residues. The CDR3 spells CASSVSGLSYEQYF. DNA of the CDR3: TGTGCCAGCAGTGTGAGCGGACTCTCCTACGAGCAGTACTTC.

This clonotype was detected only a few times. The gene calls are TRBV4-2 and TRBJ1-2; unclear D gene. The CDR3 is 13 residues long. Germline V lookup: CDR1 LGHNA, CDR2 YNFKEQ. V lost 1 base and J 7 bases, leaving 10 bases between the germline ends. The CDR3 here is CASSQGSRLGYTF. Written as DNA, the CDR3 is TGTGCCAGCAGCCAAGGCAGCCGGCTTGGCTACACCTTC.

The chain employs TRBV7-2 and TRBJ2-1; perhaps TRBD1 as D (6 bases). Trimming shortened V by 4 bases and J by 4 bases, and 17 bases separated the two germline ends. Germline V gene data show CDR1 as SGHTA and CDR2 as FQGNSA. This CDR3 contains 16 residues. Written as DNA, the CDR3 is TGTGCCAGCAGCTCAAGCCTGGCAGGGGCGTACAATGAGCAGTTCTTC. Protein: CASSSSLAGAYNEQFF.

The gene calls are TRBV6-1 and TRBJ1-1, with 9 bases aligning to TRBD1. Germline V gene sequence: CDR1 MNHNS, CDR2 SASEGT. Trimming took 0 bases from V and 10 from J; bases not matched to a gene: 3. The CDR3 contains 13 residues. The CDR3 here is CASSEAGDRVAFF. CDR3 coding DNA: TGTGCCAGCAGTGAAGCGGGGGACAGGGTAGCTTTCTTT.

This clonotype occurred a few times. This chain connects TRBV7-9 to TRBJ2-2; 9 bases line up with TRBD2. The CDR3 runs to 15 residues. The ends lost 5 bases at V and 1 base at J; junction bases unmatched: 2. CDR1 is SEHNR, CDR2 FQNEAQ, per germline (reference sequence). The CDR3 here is CASSLSGGNTGELFF. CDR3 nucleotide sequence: TGTGCCAGCAGCCTTAGCGGGGGGAACACCGGGGAGCTGTTTTTT.

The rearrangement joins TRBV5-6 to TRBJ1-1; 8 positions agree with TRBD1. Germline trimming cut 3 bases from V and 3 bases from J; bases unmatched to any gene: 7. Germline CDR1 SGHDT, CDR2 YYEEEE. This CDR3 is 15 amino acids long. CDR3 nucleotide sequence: TGTGCCAGCAGCTCGCTGACAGGGGAGGACACTGAAGCTTTCTTT. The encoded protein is CASSSLTGEDTEAFF.

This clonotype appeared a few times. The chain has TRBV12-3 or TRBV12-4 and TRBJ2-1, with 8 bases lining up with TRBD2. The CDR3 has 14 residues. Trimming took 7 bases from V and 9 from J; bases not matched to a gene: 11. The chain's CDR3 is CASTLPGLVSEQFF. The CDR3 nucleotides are TGTGCCAGCACCCTCCCGGGACTAGTCAGTGAGCAGTTCTTC.

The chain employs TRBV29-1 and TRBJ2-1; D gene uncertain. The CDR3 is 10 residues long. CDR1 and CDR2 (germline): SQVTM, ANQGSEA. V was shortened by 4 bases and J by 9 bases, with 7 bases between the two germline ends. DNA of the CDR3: TGCAGCGTTGGTTATCGTGAGCAGTTCTTC. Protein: CSVGYREQFF.